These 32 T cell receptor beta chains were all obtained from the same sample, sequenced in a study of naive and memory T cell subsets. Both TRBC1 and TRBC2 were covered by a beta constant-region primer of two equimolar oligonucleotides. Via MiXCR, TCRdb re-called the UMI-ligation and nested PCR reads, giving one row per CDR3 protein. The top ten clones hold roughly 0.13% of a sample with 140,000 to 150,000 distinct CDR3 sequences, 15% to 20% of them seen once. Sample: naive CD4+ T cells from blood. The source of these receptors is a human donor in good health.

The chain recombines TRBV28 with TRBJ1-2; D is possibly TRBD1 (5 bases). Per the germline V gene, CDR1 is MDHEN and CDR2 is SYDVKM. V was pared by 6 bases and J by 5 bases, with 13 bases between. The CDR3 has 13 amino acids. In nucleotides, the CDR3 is TGTGCCAGCAGCCCCGGGGGTGGTTATGGCTACACCTTC. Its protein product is CASSPGGGYGYTF.

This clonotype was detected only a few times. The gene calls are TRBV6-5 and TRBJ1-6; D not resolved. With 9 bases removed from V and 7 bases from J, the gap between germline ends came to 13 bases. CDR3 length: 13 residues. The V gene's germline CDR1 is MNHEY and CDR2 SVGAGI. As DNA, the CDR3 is TGTGCCAGTGCGGACGAATGGAATTCACCCCTCCACTTT. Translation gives CASADEWNSPLHF.

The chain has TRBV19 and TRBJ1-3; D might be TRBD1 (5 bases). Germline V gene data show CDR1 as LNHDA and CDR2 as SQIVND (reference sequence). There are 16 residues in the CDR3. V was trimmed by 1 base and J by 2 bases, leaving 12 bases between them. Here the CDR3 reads CASSIVNRRPGNTIYF. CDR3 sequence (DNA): TGTGCCAGTAGTATAGTGAACAGGCGACCTGGAAACACCATATATTTT. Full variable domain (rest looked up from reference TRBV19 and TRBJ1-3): DGGITQSPKYLFRKEGQNVTLSCEQNLNHDAMYWYRQDPGQGLRLIYYSQIVNDFQKGDIAEGYSVSREKKESFPLTVTSAQKNPTAFYLCASSIVNRRPGNTIYFGEGSWLTVV.

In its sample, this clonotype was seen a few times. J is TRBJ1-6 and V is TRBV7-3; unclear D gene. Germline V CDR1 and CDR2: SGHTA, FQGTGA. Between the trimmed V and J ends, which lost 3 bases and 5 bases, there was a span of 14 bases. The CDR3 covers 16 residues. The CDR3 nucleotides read TGTGCCAGCAGCTTGCGGGCCATGTCCCATAATTCACCCCTCCACTTT. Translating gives CASSLRAMSHNSPLHF.

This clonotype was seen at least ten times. The CDR3 region is CASRRQAAYNEQFF. The DNA of the CDR3 is TGTGCCAGCAGGCGCCAGGCGGCCTACAATGAGCAGTTCTTC. The chain is built from TRBV28 and TRBJ2-1; D call uncertain. V lost 6 bases and J 2 bases, leaving 11 bases between the germline ends. CDR1 is MDHEN and CDR2 is SYDVKM in the germline V gene. The CDR3 has 14 residues.

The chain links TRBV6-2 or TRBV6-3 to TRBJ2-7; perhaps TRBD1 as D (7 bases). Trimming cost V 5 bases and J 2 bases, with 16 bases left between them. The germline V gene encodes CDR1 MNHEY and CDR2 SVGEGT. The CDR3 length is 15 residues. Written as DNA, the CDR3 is TGTGCCAGCAGTACGGAGGGGGCAGTCACCTACGAGCAGTACTTC. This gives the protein CASSTEGAVTYEQYF.

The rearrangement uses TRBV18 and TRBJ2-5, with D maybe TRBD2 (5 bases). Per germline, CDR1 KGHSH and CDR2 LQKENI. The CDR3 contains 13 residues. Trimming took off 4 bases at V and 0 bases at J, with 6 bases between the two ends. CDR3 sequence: CASSRGDQETQYF. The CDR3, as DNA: TGTGCCAGCTCACGGGGAGACCAAGAGACCCAGTACTTC.

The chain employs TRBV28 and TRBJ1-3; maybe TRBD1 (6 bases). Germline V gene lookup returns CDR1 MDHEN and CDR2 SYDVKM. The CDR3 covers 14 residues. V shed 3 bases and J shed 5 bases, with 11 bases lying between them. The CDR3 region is CASSLDTGRNTIYF. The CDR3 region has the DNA TGTGCCAGCAGTTTGGACACAGGGCGAAACACCATATATTTT.

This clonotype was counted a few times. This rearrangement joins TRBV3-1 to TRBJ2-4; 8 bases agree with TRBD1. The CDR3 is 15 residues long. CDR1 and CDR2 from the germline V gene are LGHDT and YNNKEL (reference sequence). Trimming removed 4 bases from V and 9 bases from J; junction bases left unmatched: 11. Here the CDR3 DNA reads TGTGCCAGCAGCCCATACCGACAGGGGAGGTCCATTCAGTACTTC. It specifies CASSPYRQGRSIQYF.

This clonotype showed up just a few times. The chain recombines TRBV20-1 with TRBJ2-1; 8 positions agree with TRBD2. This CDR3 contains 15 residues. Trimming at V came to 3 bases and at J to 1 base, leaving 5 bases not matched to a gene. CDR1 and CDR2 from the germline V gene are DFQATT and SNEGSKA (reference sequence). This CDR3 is CSASFRGGSYNEQFF. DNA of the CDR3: TGCAGTGCTAGTTTCCGGGGGGGATCCTACAATGAGCAGTTCTTC.

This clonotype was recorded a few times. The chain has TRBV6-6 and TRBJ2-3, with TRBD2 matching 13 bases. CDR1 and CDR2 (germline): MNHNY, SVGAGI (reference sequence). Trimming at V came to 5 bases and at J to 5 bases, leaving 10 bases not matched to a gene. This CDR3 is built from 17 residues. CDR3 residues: CASSTNPGLAGLDTQYF. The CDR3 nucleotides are TGTGCCAGCAGTACGAATCCGGGACTAGCGGGATTAGATACGCAGTATTTT.

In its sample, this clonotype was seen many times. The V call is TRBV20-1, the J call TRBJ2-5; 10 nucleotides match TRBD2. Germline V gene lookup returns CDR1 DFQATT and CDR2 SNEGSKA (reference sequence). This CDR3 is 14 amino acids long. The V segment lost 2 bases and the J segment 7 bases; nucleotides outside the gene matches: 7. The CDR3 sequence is CSARPLAGVTTQYF. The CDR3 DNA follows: TGCAGTGCTAGACCCCTAGCGGGAGTAACGACCCAGTACTTC.

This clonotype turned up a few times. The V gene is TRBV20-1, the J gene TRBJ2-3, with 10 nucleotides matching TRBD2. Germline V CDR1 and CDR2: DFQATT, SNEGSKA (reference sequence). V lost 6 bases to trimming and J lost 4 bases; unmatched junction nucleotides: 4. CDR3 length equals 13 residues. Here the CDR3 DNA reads TGCAGTGCCGCTAGCGGGAGTTCAGATACGCAGTATTTT. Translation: CSAASGSSDTQYF.

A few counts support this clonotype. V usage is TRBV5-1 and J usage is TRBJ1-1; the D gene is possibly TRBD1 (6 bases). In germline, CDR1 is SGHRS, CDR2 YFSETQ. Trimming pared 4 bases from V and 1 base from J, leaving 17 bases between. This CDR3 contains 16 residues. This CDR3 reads CASSGWGGARNTEAFF. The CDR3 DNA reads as TGCGCCAGCAGCGGCTGGGGGGGCGCCCGGAACACTGAAGCTTTCTTT.

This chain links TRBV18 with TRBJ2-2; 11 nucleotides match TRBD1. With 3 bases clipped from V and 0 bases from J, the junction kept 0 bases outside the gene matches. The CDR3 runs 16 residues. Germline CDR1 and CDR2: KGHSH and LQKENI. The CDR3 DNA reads TGTGCCAGCTCACCGGGACAGGGGGCGAACACCGGGGAGCTGTTTTTT. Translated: CASSPGQGANTGELFF.

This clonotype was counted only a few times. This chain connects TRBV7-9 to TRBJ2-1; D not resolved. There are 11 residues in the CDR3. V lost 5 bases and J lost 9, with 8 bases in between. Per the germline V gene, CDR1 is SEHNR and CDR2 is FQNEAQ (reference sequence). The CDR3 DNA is TGTGCCAGCAGCCGGCAGCTTGAGCAGTTCTTC. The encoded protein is CASSRQLEQFF. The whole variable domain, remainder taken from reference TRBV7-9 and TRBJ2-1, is DTGVSQNPRHKITKRGQNVTFRCDPISEHNRLYWYRQTLGQGPEFLTYFQNEAQLEKSRLLSDRFSAERPKGSFSTLEIQRTEQGDSAMYLCASSRQLEQFFGPGTRLTVL.

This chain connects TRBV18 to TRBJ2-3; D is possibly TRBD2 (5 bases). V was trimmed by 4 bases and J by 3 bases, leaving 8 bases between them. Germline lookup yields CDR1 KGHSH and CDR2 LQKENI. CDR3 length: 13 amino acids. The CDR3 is CASSQTRTDTQYF. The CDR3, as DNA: TGTGCCAGCTCACAAACTAGAACAGATACGCAGTATTTT.

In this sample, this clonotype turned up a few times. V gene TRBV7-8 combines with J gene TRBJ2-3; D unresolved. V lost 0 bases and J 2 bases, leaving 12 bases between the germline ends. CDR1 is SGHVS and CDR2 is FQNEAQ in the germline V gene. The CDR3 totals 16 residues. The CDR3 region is CASSLAVLLSTDTQYF. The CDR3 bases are TGTGCCAGCAGCTTAGCAGTCCTACTCTCCACAGATACGCAGTATTTT.

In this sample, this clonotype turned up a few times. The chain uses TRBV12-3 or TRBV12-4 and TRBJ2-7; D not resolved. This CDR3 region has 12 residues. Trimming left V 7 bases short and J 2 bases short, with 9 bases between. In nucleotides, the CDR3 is TGTGCCAGCACGGCTTCCACCTACGAGCAGTACTTC. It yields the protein CASTASTYEQYF.

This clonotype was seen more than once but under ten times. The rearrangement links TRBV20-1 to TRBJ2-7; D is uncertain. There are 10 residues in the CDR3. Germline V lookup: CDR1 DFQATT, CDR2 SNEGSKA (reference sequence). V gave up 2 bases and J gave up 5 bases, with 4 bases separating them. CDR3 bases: TGCAGTGCTAGACGGGACGAGCAGTACTTC. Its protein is CSARRDEQYF.

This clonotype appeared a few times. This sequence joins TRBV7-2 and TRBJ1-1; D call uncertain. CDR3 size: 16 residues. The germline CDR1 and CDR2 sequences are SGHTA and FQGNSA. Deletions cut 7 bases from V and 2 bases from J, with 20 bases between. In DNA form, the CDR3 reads TGTGCCAGCAAAAGCGGGAGCGACACTTTCAACACTGAAGCTTTCTTT. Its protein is CASKSGSDTFNTEAFF. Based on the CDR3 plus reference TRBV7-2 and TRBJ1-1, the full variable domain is GAGVSQSPSNKVTEKGKDVELRCDPISGHTALYWYRQSLGQGLEFLIYFQGNSAPDKSGLPSDRFSAERTGGSVSTLTIQRTQQEDSAVYLCASKSGSDTFNTEAFFGQGTRLTVV.

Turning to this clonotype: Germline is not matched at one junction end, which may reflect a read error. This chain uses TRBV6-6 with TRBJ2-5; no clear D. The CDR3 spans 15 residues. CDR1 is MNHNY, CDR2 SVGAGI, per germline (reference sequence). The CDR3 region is CASSRVRTGPETQCF. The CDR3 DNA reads TGTGCCAGCAGCCGTGTGCGGACGGGTCCGGAGACCCAGTGCTTC.

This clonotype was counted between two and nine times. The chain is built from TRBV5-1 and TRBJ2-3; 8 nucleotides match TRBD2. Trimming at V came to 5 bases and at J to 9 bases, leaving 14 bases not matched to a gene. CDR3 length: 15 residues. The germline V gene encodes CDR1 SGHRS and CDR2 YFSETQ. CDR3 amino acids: CASSPSGRPLGTQYF. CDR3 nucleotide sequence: TGCGCCAGCAGTCCGAGCGGGAGACCCCTGGGGACGCAGTATTTT.

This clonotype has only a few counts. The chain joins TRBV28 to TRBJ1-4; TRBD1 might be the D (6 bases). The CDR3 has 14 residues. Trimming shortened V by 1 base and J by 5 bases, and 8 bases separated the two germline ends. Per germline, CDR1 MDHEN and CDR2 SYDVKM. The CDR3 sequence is CASSLFGGNEKLFF. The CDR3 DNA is TGTGCCAGCAGTTTATTTGGGGGCAATGAAAAACTGTTTTTT. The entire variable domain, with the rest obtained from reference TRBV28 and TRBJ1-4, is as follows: DVKVTQSSRYLVKRTGEKVFLECVQDMDHENMFWYRQDPGLGLRLIYFSYDVKMKEKGDIPEGYSVSREKKERFSLILESASTNQTSMYLCASSLFGGNEKLFFGSGTQLSVL.

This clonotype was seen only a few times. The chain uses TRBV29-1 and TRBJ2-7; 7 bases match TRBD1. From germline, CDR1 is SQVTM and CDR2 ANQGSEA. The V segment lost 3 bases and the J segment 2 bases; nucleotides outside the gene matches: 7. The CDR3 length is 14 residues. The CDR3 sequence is CSVDARDSPYEQYF. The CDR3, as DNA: TGCAGCGTTGATGCTCGGGACAGCCCCTACGAGCAGTACTTC.

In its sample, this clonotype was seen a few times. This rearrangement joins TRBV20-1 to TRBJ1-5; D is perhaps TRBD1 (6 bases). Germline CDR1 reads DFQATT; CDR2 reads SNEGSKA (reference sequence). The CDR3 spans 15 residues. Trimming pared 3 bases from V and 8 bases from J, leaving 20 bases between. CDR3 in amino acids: CSASGGGAPVEPQHF. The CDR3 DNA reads TGCAGTGCTAGCGGGGGGGGGGCCCCGGTGGAGCCCCAGCATTTT.

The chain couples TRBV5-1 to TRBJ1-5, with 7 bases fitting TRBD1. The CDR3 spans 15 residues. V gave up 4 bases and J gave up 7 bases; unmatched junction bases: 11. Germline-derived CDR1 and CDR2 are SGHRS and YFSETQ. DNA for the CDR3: TGCGCCAGCAGCCTACAGGGGCTCCAGGCCCAGCCCCAGCATTTT. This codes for CASSLQGLQAQPQHF.

The CDR3 is CSVVVAPGTEAFF. The CDR3 coding sequence is TGCAGCGTTGTGGTGGCACCGGGCACTGAAGCTTTCTTT. The V gene is TRBV29-1, the J gene TRBJ1-1; D is undetermined. The CDR3 sequence is 13 residues long. V was cut by 4 bases and J by 4 bases, with 13 bases left in between. The germline gives CDR1 SQVTM, CDR2 ANQGSEA. Supplemented by reference TRBV29-1 and TRBJ1-1, the full variable domain reads SAVISQKPSRDICQRGTSLTIQCQVDSQVTMMFWYRQQPGQSLTLIATANQGSEATYESGFVIDKFPISRPNLTFSTLTVSNMSPEDSSIYLCSVVVAPGTEAFFGQGTRLTVV.

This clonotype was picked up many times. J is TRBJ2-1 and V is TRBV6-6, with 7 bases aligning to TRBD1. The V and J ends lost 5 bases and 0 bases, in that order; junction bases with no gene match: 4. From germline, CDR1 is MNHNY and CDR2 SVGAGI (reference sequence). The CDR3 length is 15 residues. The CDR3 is CASSRDSSSYNEQFF. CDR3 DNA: TGTGCCAGCAGTCGGGACAGCAGCTCCTACAATGAGCAGTTCTTC.

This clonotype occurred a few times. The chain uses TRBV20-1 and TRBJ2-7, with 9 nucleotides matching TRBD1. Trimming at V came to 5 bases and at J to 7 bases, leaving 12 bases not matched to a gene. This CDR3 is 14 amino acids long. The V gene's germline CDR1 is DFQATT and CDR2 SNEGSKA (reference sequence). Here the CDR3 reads CSARSGTGTGEQYF. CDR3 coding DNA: TGCAGTGCTCGTTCCGGGACAGGGACGGGGGAGCAGTACTTC.

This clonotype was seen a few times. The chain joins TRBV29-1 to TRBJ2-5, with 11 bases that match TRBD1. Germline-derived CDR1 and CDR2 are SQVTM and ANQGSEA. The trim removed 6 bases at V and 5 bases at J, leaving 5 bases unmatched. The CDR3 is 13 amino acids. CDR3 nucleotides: TGCAGCGTCGGACAGGGGGCGTGGGAGACCCAGTACTTC. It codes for CSVGQGAWETQYF. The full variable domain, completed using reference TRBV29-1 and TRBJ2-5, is SAVISQKPSRDICQRGTSLTIQCQVDSQVTMMFWYRQQPGQSLTLIATANQGSEATYESGFVIDKFPISRPNLTFSTLTVSNMSPEDSSIYLCSVGQGAWETQYFGPGTRLLVL.

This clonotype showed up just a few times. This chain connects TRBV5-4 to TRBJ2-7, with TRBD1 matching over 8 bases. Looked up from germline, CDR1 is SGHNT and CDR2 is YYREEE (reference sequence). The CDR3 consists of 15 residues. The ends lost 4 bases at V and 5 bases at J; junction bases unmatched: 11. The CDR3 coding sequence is TGTGCCAGCAGCCCGGATGAAAGGGGACAGGACGAGCAGTACTTC. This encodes CASSPDERGQDEQYF. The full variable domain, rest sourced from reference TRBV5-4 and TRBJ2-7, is ETGVTQSPTHLIKTRGQQVTLRCSSQSGHNTVSWYQQALGQGPQFIFQYYREEENGRGNFPPRFSGLQFPNYSSELNVNALELDDSALYLCASSPDERGQDEQYFGPGTRLTVT.